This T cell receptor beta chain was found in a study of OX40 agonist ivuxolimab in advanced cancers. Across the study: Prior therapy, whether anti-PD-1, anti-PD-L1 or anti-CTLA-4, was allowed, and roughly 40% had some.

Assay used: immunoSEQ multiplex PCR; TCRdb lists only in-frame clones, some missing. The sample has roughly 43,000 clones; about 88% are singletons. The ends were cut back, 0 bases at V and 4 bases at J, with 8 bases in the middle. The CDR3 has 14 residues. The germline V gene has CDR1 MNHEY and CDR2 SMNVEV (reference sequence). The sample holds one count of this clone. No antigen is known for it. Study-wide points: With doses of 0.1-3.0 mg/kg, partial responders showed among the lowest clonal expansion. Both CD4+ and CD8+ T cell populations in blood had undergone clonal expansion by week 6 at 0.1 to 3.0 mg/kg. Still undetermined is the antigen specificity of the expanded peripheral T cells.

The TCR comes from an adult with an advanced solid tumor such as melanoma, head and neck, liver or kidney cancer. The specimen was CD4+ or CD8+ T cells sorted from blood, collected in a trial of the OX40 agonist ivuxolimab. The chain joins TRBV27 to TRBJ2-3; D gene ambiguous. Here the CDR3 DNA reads TGTGCCAGCAGTTTATCGTCACCCTCAGATACGCAGTATTTT. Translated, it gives CASSLSSPSDTQYF.